These T cell receptor beta chains were read from a single sample in a study of blood T cell repertoires in COVID-19. Sequenced by immunoSEQ multiplex PCR; TCRdb stores in-frame clones only, minus some. This table holds approximately 54,000 clones, roughly 90% found once. The sample taken for sequencing was peripheral blood. The receptors were sampled from a man aged 45-60 years with acute or convalescent COVID-19. The CDR3 runs from the conserved cysteine through the conserved F or W. A D gene is named only where the DNA matches it firmly. Clone size is not always given. Where it is, it says once, few, many or a class for expanded clones.

few | TRBJ2-7 | TRBV7-2 | NA | TGTGCCAGCAGCTTAAAGGGGTCGGGAGTAGGGGAGCAGTACTTC | CASSLKGSGVGEQYF
NA | TRBJ2-3 | TRBV19 | NA | TGTGCCAGTAGAGACTGGCTCACAGATACGCAGTATTTT | CASRDWLTDTQYF
NA | TRBJ1-2 | TRBV19 | TRBD1 | TGTGCCAGTAGTCATCAGGGGGGAGTCGGTGGCTACACCTTC | CASSHQGGVGGYTF
NA | TRBJ2-2 | TRBV5-6 | NA | TGTGCCAGCAGCCCTAACACCGGGGAGCTGTTTTTT | CASSPNTGELFF
NA | TRBJ1-2 | TRBV11-2 | NA | TGTGCCAGCAGCTCCGCCGGGGGTAACTATGGCTACACCTTC | CASSSAGGNYGYTF
NA | TRBJ2-3 | TRBV27 | TRBD1 | TGTGCCAGCCGGGACAGGTACGGTCCGAGGGGGTTCACAGATACGCAGTATTTT | CASRDRYGPRGFTDTQYF
NA | TRBJ2-1 | TRBV19 | NA | TGTGCCAGTAGTATACGGGGGTCCCGCGACAATGAGCAGTTCTTC | CASSIRGSRDNEQFF
once | TRBJ1-1 | TRBV27 | TRBD1 | TGTGCCAGCAGTTTCCCAGGGGGCACTGAAGCTTTCTTT | CASSFPGGTEAFF
NA | TRBJ2-6 | TRBV18 | NA | TGTGCCAGCTCACAAGAAATCGCAGGGACTGGGGCCAACGTCCTGACTTTC | CASSQEIAGTGANVLTF
once | TRBJ1-3 | TRBV4-3 | TRBD1 | TGCGCCAGCAGCCTATCGACAGGGAATGGAAACACCATATATTTT | CASSLSTGNGNTIYF